The rows below give T cell receptor beta chains drawn from one sample of a study of blood T cell repertoires in COVID-19. Some clones are missing from TCRdb's copy, which holds only in-frame ones; the method was immunoSEQ multiplex PCR. This sample carries around 58,000 clones, over 80% of them seen once, and the ten largest clones take under 6%. The sequenced sample was peripheral blood. The receptors originated from a human donor in a cohort sampled during active COVID-19. Each CDR3 is given with its conserved first and last residue. D genes are given only for firm matches. Size is omitted from some rows. Given values are once, few, many or a class for expanded clones.

D gene	clone size	V gene	J gene	CDR3 protein	CDR3 DNA
TRBD2	.	TRBV10-3	TRBJ2-2	CAISEELADPLFF	TGTGCCATCAGTGAGGAACTAGCGGACCCCCTGTTTTTT
.	few	TRBV18	TRBJ1-6	CASSPRQTGGDSPLHF	TGTGCCAGCTCACCTAGGCAGACAGGCGGCGATTCACCCCTCCACTTT
.	.	TRBV28	TRBJ1-5	CASSLGGGSNQPQHF	TGTGCCAGCAGTTTGGGAGGGGGGAGCAATCAGCCCCAGCATTTT
.	few	TRBV19	TRBJ2-1	CASSISSNNEQFF	TGTGCCAGTAGTATATCTAGCAACAATGAGCAGTTCTTC
.	.	TRBV12-3/TRBV12-4	TRBJ1-2	CASSFRGEHPYTF	TGTGCCAGCAGTTTTCGGGGGGAGCACCCATACACCTTC
TRBD1	.	TRBV5-5	TRBJ2-5	CASRTGSGETQYF	TGTGCCAGTAGGACAGGGTCGGGGGAGACCCAGTACTTC
.	.	TRBV5-1	TRBJ1-1	CASSLKQGSEAFF	TGCGCCAGCAGCCTGAAACAGGGTTCTGAAGCTTTCTTT
.	.	TRBV2	TRBJ1-3	CASSTGRAGNTIYF	TGTGCCAGCAGTACAGGGCGGGCTGGAAACACCATATATTTT
TRBD2	.	TRBV2	TRBJ2-4	CASSEGGTAKNIQYF	TGTGCCAGCAGTGAGGGGGGGACTGCCAAAAACATTCAGTACTTC
TRBD1	.	TRBV5-1	TRBJ2-7	CASSLGTGDEQYF	TGCGCCAGCAGCTTGGGGACAGGGGACGAGCAGTACTTC
.	.	TRBV28	TRBJ1-2	CASSLSAGNYGYTF	TGTGCCAGCAGTTTATCTGCGGGGAACTATGGCTACACCTTC
.	.	TRBV30	TRBJ1-1	CAWSGLSGSMNTEAFF	TGTGCCTGGAGTGGACTTTCTGGGAGCATGAACACTGAAGCTTTCTTT
.	.	TRBV9	TRBJ2-1	CASSVAPSYNEQFF	TGTGCCAGCAGCGTGGCTCCTTCCTACAATGAGCAGTTCTTC
.	.	TRBV4-2	TRBJ1-5	CASSQWAGQNSNQPQHF	TGTGCCAGCAGCCAATGGGCGGGCCAGAATAGCAATCAGCCCCAGCATTTT
.	.	TRBV9	TRBJ2-3	CASSFRGRTMDTQYF	TGTGCCAGCAGCTTCAGGGGCAGGACAATGGATACGCAGTATTTT
.	.	TRBV6-5	TRBJ2-7	CASTGTPGLTYEQYF	TGTGCCAGCACCGGGACCCCCGGACTAACCTACGAGCAGTACTTC
TRBD1	.	TRBV6-5	TRBJ1-2	CASSYSIQGGGGYTF	TGTGCCAGCAGTTACTCGATCCAAGGGGGCGGCGGCTACACCTTC
TRBD1	once	TRBV5-4	TRBJ1-2	CASSFQGAGYGYTF	TGTGCCAGCAGCTTCCAGGGGGCGGGCTATGGCTACACCTTC
TRBD1	.	TRBV6-6	TRBJ2-5	CASSDTTGRRETQYF	TGTGCCAGCAGCGATACGACAGGGAGACGAGAGACCCAGTACTTC
TRBD1	.	TRBV7-2	TRBJ2-2	CASSFDRGNAGELFF	TGTGCCAGCAGCTTCGACAGGGGGAACGCCGGGGAGCTGTTTTTT
.	.	TRBV3-1/TRBV3-2	TRBJ1-5	CASSQGLRPQHF	TGTGCCAGCAGCCAAGGTTTGCGGCCCCAGCATTTT
.	.	TRBV2	TRBJ1-6	CASRSRSSYNSPLHF	TGTGCCAGCAGGAGTAGGAGCTCCTATAATTCACCCCTCCACTTT
TRBD2	.	TRBV11-2	TRBJ2-3	CASSLRTSGGGNTDTQYF	TGTGCCAGCAGCTTACGGACTAGCGGGGGGGGAAACACAGATACGCAGTATTTT
TRBD1	few	TRBV30	TRBJ2-2	CAWGRQGMNTGELFF	TGTGCCTGGGGGCGACAGGGGATGAACACCGGGGAGCTGTTTTTT
.	.	TRBV7-9	TRBJ2-5	CASSLDGLETQYF	TGTGCCAGCAGCTTAGATGGACTAGAGACCCAGTACTTC
.	.	TRBV5-1	TRBJ2-3	CASSTQGSNPDTQYF	TGCGCCAGCAGCACGCAGGGTAGTAATCCAGATACGCAGTATTTT
TRBD1	.	TRBV9	TRBJ2-2	CASSVLRTGQLNTGELFF	TGTGCCAGCAGCGTACTCCGGACAGGGCAATTAAACACCGGGGAGCTGTTTTTT
.	.	TRBV7-2	TRBJ1-2	CASSLSRDYGYTF	TGTGCCAGCAGCTTATCGCGGGACTATGGCTACACCTTC
.	.	TRBV12-3/TRBV12-4	TRBJ1-2	CASSFDGNYGYTF	TGTGCCAGCAGTTTCGACGGGAACTATGGCTACACCTTC
.	.	TRBV27	TRBJ2-5	CASSFSTAQETQYF	TGTGCCAGCAGTTTTTCGACAGCCCAAGAGACCCAGTACTTC
TRBD1	once	TRBV5-6	TRBJ1-4	CASRLTGVIEEKLFF	TGTGCCAGCAGGCTAACAGGGGTGATAGAGGAAAAACTGTTTTTT
.	.	TRBV4-2	TRBJ1-1	CASSQVEQGDTEAFF	TGTGCCAGCAGCCAAGTAGAGCAGGGCGACACTGAAGCTTTCTTT